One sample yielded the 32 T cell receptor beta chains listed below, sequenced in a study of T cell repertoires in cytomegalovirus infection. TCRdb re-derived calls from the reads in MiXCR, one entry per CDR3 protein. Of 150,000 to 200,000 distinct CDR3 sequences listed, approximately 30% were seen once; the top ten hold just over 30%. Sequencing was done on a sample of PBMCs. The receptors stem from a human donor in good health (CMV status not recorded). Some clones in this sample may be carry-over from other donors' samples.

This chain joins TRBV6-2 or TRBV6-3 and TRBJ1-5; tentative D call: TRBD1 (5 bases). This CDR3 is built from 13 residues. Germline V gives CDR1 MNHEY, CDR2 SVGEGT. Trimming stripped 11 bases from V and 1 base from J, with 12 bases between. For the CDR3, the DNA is TGTGCCTCCCGCCGGGACAGCAATCAGCCCCAGCATTTT. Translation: CASRRDSNQPQHF.

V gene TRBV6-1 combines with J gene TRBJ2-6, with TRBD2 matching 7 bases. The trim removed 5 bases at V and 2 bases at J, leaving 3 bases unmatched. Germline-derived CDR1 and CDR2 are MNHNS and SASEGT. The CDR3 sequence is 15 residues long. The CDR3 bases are TGTGCCAGCAGTTGGGGAGGGGCTGGGGCCAACGTCCTGACTTTC. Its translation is CASSWGGAGANVLTF.

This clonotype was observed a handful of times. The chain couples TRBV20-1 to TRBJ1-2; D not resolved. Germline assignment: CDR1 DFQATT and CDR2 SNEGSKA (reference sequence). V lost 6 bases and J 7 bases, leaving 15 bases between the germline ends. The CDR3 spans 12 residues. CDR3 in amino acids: CSAKGTEGGYTF. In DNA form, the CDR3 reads TGCAGTGCCAAGGGAACCGAAGGTGGCTACACCTTC.

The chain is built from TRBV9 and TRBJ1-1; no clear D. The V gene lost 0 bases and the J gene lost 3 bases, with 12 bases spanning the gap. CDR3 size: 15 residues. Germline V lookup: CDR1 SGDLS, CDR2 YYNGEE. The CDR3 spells CASSVAVGRDTEAFF. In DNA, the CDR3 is TGTGCCAGCAGCGTAGCTGTGGGTCGCGACACTGAAGCTTTCTTT.

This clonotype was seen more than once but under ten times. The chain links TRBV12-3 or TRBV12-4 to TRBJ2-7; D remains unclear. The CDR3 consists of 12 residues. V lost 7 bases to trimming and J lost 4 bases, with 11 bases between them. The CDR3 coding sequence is TGTGCCAGCACCCAATGGGGATACGAGCAGTACTTC. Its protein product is CASTQWGYEQYF.

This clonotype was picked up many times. CDR3: CASSTHRGDGEAFF. The CDR3 nucleotides read TGTGCCAGCAGCACCCACAGGGGGGACGGTGAAGCTTTCTTT. This chain uses TRBV7-2 with TRBJ1-1; 8 positions match TRBD1. There are 14 residues in the CDR3. CDR1 and CDR2 from the germline V gene are SGHTA and FQGNSA. Trimming at V came to 5 bases and at J to 7 bases, leaving 9 bases not matched to a gene.

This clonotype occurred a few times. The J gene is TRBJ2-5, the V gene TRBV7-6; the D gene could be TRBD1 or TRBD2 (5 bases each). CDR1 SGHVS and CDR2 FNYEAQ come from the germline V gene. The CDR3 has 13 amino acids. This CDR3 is CAGGRGSSETQYF. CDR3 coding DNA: TGTGCGGGCGGTCGGGGCTCTTCGGAGACCCAGTACTTC.

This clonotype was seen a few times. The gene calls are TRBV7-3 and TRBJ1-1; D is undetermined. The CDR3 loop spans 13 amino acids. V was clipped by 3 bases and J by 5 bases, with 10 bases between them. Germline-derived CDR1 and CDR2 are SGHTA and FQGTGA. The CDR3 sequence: CASSLVRVTEAFF. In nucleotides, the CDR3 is TGTGCCAGCAGCTTGGTTCGGGTGACTGAAGCTTTCTTT.

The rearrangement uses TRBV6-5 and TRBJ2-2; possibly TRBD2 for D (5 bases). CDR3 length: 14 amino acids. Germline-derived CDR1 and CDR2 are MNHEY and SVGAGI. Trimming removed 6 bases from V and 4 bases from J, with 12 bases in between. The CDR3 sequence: CASSRGIPTGELFF. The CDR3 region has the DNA TGTGCCAGCAGCCGGGGAATACCCACCGGGGAGCTGTTTTTT.

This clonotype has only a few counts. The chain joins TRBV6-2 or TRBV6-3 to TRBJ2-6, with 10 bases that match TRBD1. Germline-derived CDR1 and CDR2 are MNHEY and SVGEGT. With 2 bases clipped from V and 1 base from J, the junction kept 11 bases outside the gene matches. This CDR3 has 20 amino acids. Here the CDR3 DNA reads TGTGCCAGCAGTTACCCGGGACAGGGGACTTTGTCGTCTGGGGCCAACGTCCTGACTTTC. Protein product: CASSYPGQGTLSSGANVLTF.

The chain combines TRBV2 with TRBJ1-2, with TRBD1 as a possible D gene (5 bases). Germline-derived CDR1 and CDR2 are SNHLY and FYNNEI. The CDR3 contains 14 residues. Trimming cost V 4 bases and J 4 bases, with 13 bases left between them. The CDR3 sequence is CASSGRVSGYGYTF. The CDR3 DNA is TGTGCCAGCAGTGGCAGGGTCTCGGGCTATGGCTACACCTTC.

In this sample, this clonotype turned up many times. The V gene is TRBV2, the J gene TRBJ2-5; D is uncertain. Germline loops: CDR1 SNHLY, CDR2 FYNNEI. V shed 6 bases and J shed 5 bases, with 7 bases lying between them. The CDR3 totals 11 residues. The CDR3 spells CASSPGETQYF. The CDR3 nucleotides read TGTGCCAGCAGCCCTGGGGAGACCCAGTACTTC. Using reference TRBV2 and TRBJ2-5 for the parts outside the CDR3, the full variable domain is EPEVTQTPSHQVTQMGQEVILRCVPISNHLYFYWYRQILGQKVEFLVSFYNNEISEKSEIFDDQFSVERPDGSNFTLKIRSTKLEDSAMYFCASSPGETQYFGPGTRLLVL.

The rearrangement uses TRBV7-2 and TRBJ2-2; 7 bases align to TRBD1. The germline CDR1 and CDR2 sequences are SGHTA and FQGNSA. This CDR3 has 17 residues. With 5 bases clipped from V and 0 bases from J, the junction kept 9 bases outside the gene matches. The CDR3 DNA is TGTGCCAGCAGCAGTGCTGACAGGGTTACGAACACCGGGGAGCTGTTTTTT. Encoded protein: CASSSADRVTNTGELFF.

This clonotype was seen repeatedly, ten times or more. Here the CDR3 reads CASSLVFGTTYGYTF. CDR3 sequence (DNA): TGTGCCAGCAGCTTAGTGTTCGGGACCACCTATGGCTACACCTTC. J is TRBJ1-2 and V is TRBV11-2; maybe TRBD1 (5 bases). Germline CDR1 and CDR2: SGHAT and FQNNGV. The CDR3 is 15 amino acids. With 1 base removed from V and 4 bases from J, the gap between germline ends came to 13 bases.

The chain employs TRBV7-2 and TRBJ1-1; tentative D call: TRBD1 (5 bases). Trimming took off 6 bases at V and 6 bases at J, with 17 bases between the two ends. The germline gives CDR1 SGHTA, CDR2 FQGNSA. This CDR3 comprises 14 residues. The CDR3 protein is CASRRQTTQPEAFF. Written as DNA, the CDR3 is TGTGCCAGCAGGCGACAGACAACTCAGCCTGAAGCTTTCTTT.

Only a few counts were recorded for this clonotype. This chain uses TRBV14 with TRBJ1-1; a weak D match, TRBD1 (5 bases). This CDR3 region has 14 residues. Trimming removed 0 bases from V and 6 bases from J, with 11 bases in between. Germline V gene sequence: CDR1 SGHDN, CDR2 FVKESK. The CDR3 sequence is CASSQEEGVPEAFF. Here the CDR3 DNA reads TGTGCCAGCAGCCAAGAGGAAGGGGTTCCTGAAGCTTTCTTT.

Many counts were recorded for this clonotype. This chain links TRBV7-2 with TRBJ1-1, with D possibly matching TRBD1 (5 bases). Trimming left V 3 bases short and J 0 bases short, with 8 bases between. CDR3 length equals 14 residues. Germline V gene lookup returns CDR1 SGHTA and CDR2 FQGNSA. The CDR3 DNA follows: TGTGCCAGCAGCTTGGAGGGGCTGAACACTGAAGCTTTCTTT. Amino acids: CASSLEGLNTEAFF.

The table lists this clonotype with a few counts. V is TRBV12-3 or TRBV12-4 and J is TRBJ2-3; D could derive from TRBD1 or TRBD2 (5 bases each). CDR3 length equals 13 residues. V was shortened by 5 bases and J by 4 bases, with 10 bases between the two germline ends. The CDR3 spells CASSGDGSDTQYF. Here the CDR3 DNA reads TGTGCCAGCAGTGGGGACGGTTCAGATACGCAGTATTTT.

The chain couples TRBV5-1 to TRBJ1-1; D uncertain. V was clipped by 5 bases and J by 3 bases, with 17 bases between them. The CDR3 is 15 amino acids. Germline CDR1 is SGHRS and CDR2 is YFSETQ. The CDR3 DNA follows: TGCGCCAGCAGTTCCGGAGCAGCCTCATACACTGAAGCTTTCTTT. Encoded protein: CASSSGAASYTEAFF.

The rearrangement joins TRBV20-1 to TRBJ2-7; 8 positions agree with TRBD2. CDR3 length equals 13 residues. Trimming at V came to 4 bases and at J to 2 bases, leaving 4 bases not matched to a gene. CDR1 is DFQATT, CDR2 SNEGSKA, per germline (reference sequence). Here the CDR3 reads CSATSGGAYEQYF. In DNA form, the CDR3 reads TGCAGTGCTACGTCGGGGGGGGCCTACGAGCAGTACTTC.

The CDR3 DNA reads TGCTCCGGGTGGACAGGCGAAAAACTGTTTTTT. Translating it yields CSGWTGEKLFF. The chain couples TRBV29-1 to TRBJ1-4; 7 bases align to TRBD1. The CDR3 contains 11 residues. Germline assignment: CDR1 SQVTM and CDR2 ANQGSEA.

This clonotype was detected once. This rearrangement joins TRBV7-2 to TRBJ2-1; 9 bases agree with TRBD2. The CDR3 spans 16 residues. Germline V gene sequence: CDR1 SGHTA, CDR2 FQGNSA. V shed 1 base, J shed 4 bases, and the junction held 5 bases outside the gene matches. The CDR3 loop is CASSLGLAGPYNEQFF. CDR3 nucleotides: TGTGCCAGCAGCTTAGGGCTAGCGGGGCCATACAATGAGCAGTTCTTC.

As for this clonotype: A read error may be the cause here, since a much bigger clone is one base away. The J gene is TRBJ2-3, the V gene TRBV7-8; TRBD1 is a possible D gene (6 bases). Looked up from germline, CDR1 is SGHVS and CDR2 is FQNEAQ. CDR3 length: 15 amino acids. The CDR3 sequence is CASRRDTSGTETQYF. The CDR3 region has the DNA TGTGCCAGCAGACGGGACACATCGGGCACAGAGACGCAGTATTTT.

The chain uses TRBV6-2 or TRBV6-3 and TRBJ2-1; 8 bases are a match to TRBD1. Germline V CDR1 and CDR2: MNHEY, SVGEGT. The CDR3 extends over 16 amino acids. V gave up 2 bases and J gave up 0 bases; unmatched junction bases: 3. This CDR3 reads CASSYTGGRSYNEQFF. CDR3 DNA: TGTGCCAGCAGTTACACAGGGGGACGCTCCTACAATGAGCAGTTCTTC.

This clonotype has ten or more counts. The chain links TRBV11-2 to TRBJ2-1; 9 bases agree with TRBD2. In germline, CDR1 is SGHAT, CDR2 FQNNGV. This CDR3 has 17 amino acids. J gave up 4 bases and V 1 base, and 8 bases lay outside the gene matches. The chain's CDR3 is CASSLGLLAGGYNEQFF. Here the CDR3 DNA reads TGTGCCAGCAGCTTAGGCCTTTTGGCGGGGGGGTACAATGAGCAGTTCTTC.

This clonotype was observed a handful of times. CDR3 DNA: TGTGCCAGCAGCTCTAGGGATATGGGCGCTTACGAGCAGTACTTC. Translation gives CASSSRDMGAYEQYF. The chain couples TRBV7-9 to TRBJ2-7; D remains unclear. Trimming stripped 4 bases from V and 4 bases from J, with 17 bases between. Germline V gene sequence: CDR1 SEHNR, CDR2 FQNEAQ (reference sequence). The CDR3 is made up of 15 amino acids.

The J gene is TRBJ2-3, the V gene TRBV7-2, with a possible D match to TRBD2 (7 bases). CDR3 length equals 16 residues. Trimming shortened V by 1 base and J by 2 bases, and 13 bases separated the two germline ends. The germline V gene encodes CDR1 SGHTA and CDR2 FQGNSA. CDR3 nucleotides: TGTGCCAGCAGCTTAGACGGGGGGCGCGTCACAGATACGCAGTATTTT. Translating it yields CASSLDGGRVTDTQYF. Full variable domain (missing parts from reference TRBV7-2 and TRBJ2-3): GAGVSQSPSNKVTEKGKDVELRCDPISGHTALYWYRQSLGQGLEFLIYFQGNSAPDKSGLPSDRFSAERTGGSVSTLTIQRTQQEDSAVYLCASSLDGGRVTDTQYFGPGTRLTVL.

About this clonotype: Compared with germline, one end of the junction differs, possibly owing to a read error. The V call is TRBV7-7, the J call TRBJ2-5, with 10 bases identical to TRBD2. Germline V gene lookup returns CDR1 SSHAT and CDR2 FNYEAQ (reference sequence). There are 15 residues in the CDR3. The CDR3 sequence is CASSLSGGVEETQYF. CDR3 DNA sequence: TGTGCTAGCAGCTTAAGCGGGGGGGTCGAAGAGACCCAGTACTTC.

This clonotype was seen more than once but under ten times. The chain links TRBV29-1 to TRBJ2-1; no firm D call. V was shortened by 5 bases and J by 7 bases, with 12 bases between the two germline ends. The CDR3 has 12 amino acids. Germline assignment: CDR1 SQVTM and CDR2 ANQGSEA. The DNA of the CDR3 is TGCAGCGTTTCGCTCGGCCCTAATGAGCAGTTCTTC. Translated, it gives CSVSLGPNEQFF.

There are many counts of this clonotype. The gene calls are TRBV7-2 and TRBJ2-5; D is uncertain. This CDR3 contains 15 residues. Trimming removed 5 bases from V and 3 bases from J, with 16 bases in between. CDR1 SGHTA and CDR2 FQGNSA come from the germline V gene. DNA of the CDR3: TGTGCCAGCAGCCCAGTTATTAACAGAGAAGAGACCCAGTACTTC. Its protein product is CASSPVINREETQYF.

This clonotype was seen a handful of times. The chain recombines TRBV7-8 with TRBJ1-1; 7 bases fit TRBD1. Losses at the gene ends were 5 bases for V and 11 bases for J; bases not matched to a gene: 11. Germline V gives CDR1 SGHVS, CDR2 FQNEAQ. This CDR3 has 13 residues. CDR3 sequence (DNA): TGTGCCAGCAGCCCAAGGGGGCTCGTTGGGGCTTTCTTT. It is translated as CASSPRGLVGAFF.

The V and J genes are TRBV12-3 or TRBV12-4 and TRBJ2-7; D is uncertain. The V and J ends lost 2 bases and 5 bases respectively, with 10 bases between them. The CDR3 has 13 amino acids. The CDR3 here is CASSLLRADEQYF. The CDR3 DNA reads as TGTGCCAGCAGTTTATTAAGGGCGGACGAGCAGTACTTC.